This T cell receptor (beta chain) emerged from a study of beta chain features in type 1 diabetes. General study results and limits: Whether TCRB rearrangement is influenced by HLA type was left unresolved in this analysis. TCRB CDR3s were moderately but significantly shorter in Type 1 diabetes patients in all four CD4+ subsets. In type 1 diabetes patients, VDJ junctions had fewer insertions; deletions at these junctions were more frequent.

The authors reverse transcribed all of the isolated RNA, so sequencing captured expressed TCRB transcripts. TCRdb keeps only in-frame clones here, not all; method: immunoSEQ multiplex PCR. The data show around 430,000 clones, 30% seen once. A few counts support this clone. Its specificity is not known. Trimming pared 6 bases from V and 2 bases from J, leaving 14 bases between. This CDR3 region has 15 residues. Per germline, CDR1 SEHNR and CDR2 FQNEAQ (reference sequence). The source material was naive CD4+ T cells from blood. The clonotype originates from a man aged 18 to 30 in good health. V is TRBV7-9 and J is TRBJ2-4; D unclear. The CDR3 spells CASSRYLEPKNIQYF. The DNA of the CDR3 is TGTGCCAGCAGTCGTTACTTGGAGCCCAAAAACATTCAGTACTTC.